This T cell receptor beta chain was recovered during a study of blood T cells in healthy people across ages. A sample-barcoded 5' primer and a J-beta primer mix were used in a second PCR of about 7 to 11 cycles. TCRdb re-called the 5' RACE reads with MiXCR, one entry per CDR3 protein. This table holds hundreds of thousands of distinct CDR3 sequences, about 30% found once. Study results and limitations: Unsorted PBMCs blocked a conclusive comparison of naive and antigen-experienced cells. Underestimates were what the diversity estimates from one million T cells were considered to be. Whereas aged donors had fewer naive CD4+ cells, long-lived donors had more of them and higher diversity.

CDR3 length: 14 residues. V dropped 2 bases and J dropped 4 bases, with 11 bases sitting between them. Germline V lookup: CDR1 MNHEY, CDR2 SVGAGI. Healthy Caucasian individuals from Russia aged about 6 to 100 were enrolled as donors. A few counts support this clonotype. What it binds is not known. The TCR comes from a woman older than 75 in good health. The genes are TRBV6-5 and TRBJ1-1, with D unclear. The specimen sequenced was blood. The CDR3 here is CASSYAGQATEAFF. The CDR3 bases are TGTGCCAGCAGTTACGCCGGGCAGGCCACTGAAGCTTTCTTT.